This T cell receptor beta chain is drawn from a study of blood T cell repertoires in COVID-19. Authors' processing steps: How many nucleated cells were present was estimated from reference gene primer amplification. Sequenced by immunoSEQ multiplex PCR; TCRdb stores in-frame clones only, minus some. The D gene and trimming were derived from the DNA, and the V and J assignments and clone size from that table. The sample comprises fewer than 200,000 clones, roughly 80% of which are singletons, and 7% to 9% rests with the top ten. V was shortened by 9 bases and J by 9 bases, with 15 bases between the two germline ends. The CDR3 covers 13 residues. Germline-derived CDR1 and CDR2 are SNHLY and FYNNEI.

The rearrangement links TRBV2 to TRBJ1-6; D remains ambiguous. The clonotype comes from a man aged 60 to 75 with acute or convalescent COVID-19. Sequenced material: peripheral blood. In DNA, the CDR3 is TGTGCCAGTTTGAGTATCGGCGGTTCACCCCTCCACTTT. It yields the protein CASLSIGGSPLHF.